This is a list of T cell receptor beta chains from one sample in a study of identical twins. TCRdb recomputed calls from the 5' RACE reads with MiXCR, one row per CDR3 protein. The sample includes nearly 650,000 distinct CDR3 sequences, roughly 7.2% of them seen just once. These data were also filed under a second study, of yellow fever vaccine responses in identical twins.

Sequenced sample: PBMCs. These receptors originate from a woman in her late teens or twenties in good health. The CDR3 runs from the conserved cysteine through the conserved F or W. The order of the fields is clone size, J gene, V gene, D gene, CDR3 protein, CDR3 DNA. D genes are given only for firm matches. Clone size appears in some rows only: once, few, many, or a class for an expanded clone.

>NA|TRBJ2-3|TRBV11-3|TRBD2
CASSRPGLAADTQYF
TGTGCCAGCAGCCGCCCGGGACTAGCGGCAGATACGCAGTATTTT
>many|TRBJ2-7|TRBV28|TRBD2
CASSFIRGGVSYEQYF
TGTGCCAGCAGTTTTATTCGGGGGGGGGTCTCCTACGAGCAGTACTTC
>NA|TRBJ1-2|TRBV6-5|NA
CASRSLIDRLGYTF
TGTGCCAGCAGATCACTCATCGACAGGCTCGGCTACACCTTC
>many|TRBJ1-1|TRBV25-1|NA
CASSEGPNTEAFF
TGTGCCAGCAGCGAGGGACCGAACACTGAAGCTTTCTTT
>many|TRBJ1-5|TRBV12-3/TRBV12-4|NA
CASSFSSNQPQHF
TGTGCCAGCAGTTTTTCCAGCAATCAGCCCCAGCATTTT
>NA|TRBJ2-7|TRBV3-1|NA
CASSRLNTYEQYF
TGTGCCAGCAGCCGACTAAACACCTACGAGCAGTACTTC
>few|TRBJ1-5|TRBV4-1|TRBD1
CASSQDGPGGRNQPQHF
TGCGCCAGCAGCCAAGATGGGCCAGGGGGCCGAAATCAGCCCCAGCATTTT
>many|TRBJ2-1|TRBV28|NA
CASSHGPVGHEQFF
TGTGCCAGCAGCCACGGACCCGTCGGGCATGAGCAGTTCTTC
>many|TRBJ1-1|TRBV28|NA
CASSQNKNTEAFF
TGTGCCAGCAGTCAGAACAAGAACACTGAAGCTTTCTTT
>few|TRBJ2-5|TRBV5-4|NA
CASSSDSYQETQYF
TGTGCCAGCAGCTCAGACTCATATCAAGAGACCCAGTACTTC
>NA|TRBJ2-1|TRBV2|TRBD2
CASSEIAGTGNEQFF
TGTGCCAGCAGTGAAATAGCGGGAACCGGCAATGAGCAGTTCTTC
>few|TRBJ1-6|TRBV2|NA
CASSPRRQDSPLHF
TGTGCCAGCAGCCCAAGAAGACAGGATTCACCCCTCCACTTT
>many|TRBJ2-1|TRBV4-1|NA
CASSQDFYTGPYNEQFF
TGCGCCAGCAGCCAAGATTTCTATACAGGACCGTACAATGAGCAGTTCTTC
>many|TRBJ2-3|TRBV7-2|TRBD1
CASSRRDRRTDTQYF
TGTGCCAGCAGCCGCCGGGACAGACGTACAGATACGCAGTATTTT
>many|TRBJ2-7|TRBV6-6|NA
CASQLGYEQYF
TGTGCCAGCCAGTTGGGCTACGAGCAGTACTTC
>many|TRBJ2-2|TRBV7-8|NA
CASSLARSGFNTGELFF
TGTGCCAGCAGCTTAGCCCGGAGCGGTTTTAACACCGGGGAGCTGTTTTTT
>NA|TRBJ1-2|TRBV5-6|NA
CASSSDRLYGYTF
TGTGCCAGCAGCTCAGACAGGCTCTATGGCTACACCTTC
>NA|TRBJ1-4|TRBV12-3/TRBV12-4|NA
CASSFLQGTANEKLFF
TGTGCCAGCAGTTTCTTACAGGGTACGGCTAATGAAAAACTGTTTTTT
>NA|TRBJ2-2|TRBV12-3/TRBV12-4|NA
CAEMRGSDGELFF
TGTGCCGAAATGCGGGGAAGTGACGGGGAGCTGTTTTTT
>many|TRBJ2-3|TRBV10-3|NA
CAISEGAPPQYF
TGTGCCATCAGTGAAGGTGCACCTCCGCAGTATTTT
>NA|TRBJ2-7|TRBV2|TRBD2
CASSGGLAGETYEQYF
TGTGCCAGCAGTGGGGGGCTAGCGGGCGAAACCTACGAGCAGTACTTC
>few|TRBJ2-2|TRBV11-2|NA
CASSLGGRGRSSHQYTGELFF
TGTGCCAGCAGCTTAGGAGGCAGGGGACGCTCCTCACACCAGTACACCGGGGAGCTGTTTTTT
>NA|TRBJ1-5|TRBV19|TRBD1
CASSMRDRGSGNQPQHF
TGTGCCAGTAGTATGAGGGACAGGGGTAGTGGCAATCAGCCCCAGCATTTT
>many|TRBJ1-5|TRBV2|TRBD1
CASTGRDSQPQHF
TGTGCCAGCACTGGCAGGGACAGTCAGCCCCAGCATTTT
>NA|TRBJ2-7|TRBV28|NA
CASSLAELRHF
TGTGCCAGCAGTTTAGCTGAGCTACGCCACTTC
>NA|TRBJ2-5|TRBV9|TRBD2
CASSTRAGGETQYF
TGTGCCAGCAGCACCCGGGCGGGGGGCGAGACCCAGTACTTC
>NA|TRBJ2-5|TRBV20-1|NA
CSARDPVTAPETQYF
TGCAGTGCTAGAGATCCAGTAACGGCGCCAGAGACCCAGTACTTC
>NA|TRBJ2-7|TRBV12-3/TRBV12-4|TRBD2
CASSIGTSGTYEQYF
TGTGCCAGCAGTATAGGGACTAGCGGAACTTACGAGCAGTACTTC
>few|TRBJ2-5|TRBV27|NA
CASSSAESLQETQYF
TGTGCCAGCAGTTCCGCTGAGAGCCTACAAGAGACCCAGTACTTC
>few|TRBJ2-4|TRBV28|NA
CASSYLRDIQYF
TGTGCCAGCAGTTATCTCAGGGACATTCAGTACTTC
>NA|TRBJ2-1|TRBV9|TRBD2
CASSVGGGRSGEQFF
TGTGCCAGCAGCGTAGGGGGCGGGAGGTCAGGAGAGCAGTTCTTC
>many|TRBJ1-1|TRBV20-1|NA
CSATTVWVPEAFF
TGCAGTGCTACGACCGTGTGGGTACCTGAAGCTTTCTTT
>many|TRBJ2-5|TRBV29-1|NA
CSVETYQETQYF
TGCAGCGTTGAAACGTACCAAGAGACCCAGTACTTC
>few|TRBJ2-1|TRBV27|NA
CASAKRGVPYNEQFF
TGTGCCAGCGCCAAGAGGGGGGTTCCGTACAATGAGCAGTTCTTC
>few|TRBJ2-1|TRBV6-1|TRBD2
CASIGLTSGSNEQFF
TGTGCCAGCATTGGGTTGACTAGCGGGAGCAATGAGCAGTTCTTC
>NA|TRBJ2-2|TRBV19|NA
CASRLGRHTGELFF
TGTGCCAGCAGACTAGGTCGTCACACCGGGGAGCTGTTTTTT
>NA|TRBJ1-2|TRBV12-3/TRBV12-4|TRBD1
CASSLDRGLGYGYTF
TGTGCCAGCAGTTTAGACAGGGGGCTAGGCTATGGCTACACCTTC
>NA|TRBJ2-3|TRBV20-1|NA
CSARLPGSDTDTQYF
TGCAGTGCTAGACTGCCTGGCAGCGACACAGATACGCAGTATTTT
>many|TRBJ2-3|TRBV4-1|TRBD2
CASSQPGTSPDTQYF
TGCGCCAGCAGCCAACCCGGGACTAGTCCGGATACGCAGTATTTT
>few|TRBJ2-1|TRBV7-3|NA
CASTVGGSYNEQFF
TGTGCCAGCACCGTCGGGGGCTCCTACAATGAGCAGTTCTTC
>many|TRBJ1-6|TRBV14|TRBD1
CASSQATGGSSPLHF
TGTGCCAGCAGCCAAGCGACAGGGGGCAGTTCACCCCTCCACTTT
>NA|TRBJ2-1|TRBV7-2|TRBD2
CASRLAGALYNEQFF
TGTGCCAGCAGGCTAGCGGGGGCCCTTTACAATGAGCAGTTCTTC
>few|TRBJ2-5|TRBV14|TRBD2
CASSLSAGGRETQYF
TGTGCCAGCAGCCTGTCTGCGGGAGGGCGCGAGACCCAGTACTTC
>many|TRBJ2-1|TRBV7-9|TRBD1
CASSSGTGLLDEQFF
TGTGCCAGCAGCTCCGGGACAGGGCTTTTAGATGAGCAGTTCTTC
>many|TRBJ1-6|TRBV29-1|TRBD1
CSVRDRDNSPLHF
TGCAGCGTACGGGACAGAGATAATTCACCCCTCCACTTT
>few|TRBJ2-3|TRBV28|NA
CASRRREQGSKKLTDTQYF
TGTGCCAGCAGGAGGAGGGAACAGGGATCGAAAAAACTCACAGATACGCAGTATTTT
>few|TRBJ2-5|TRBV14|NA
CASSQVRGQETQYF
TGTGCCAGCAGCCAAGTGAGGGGCCAAGAGACCCAGTACTTC
>few|TRBJ2-2|TRBV6-1|TRBD1
CASSKTTGVNTGELFF
TGTGCCAGCAGTAAGACGACAGGGGTGAACACCGGGGAGCTGTTTTTT
>many|TRBJ2-6|TRBV3-1|NA
CASSPTGLTRSSGANVLTF
TGTGCCAGCAGCCCCACGGGACTTACCAGAAGCTCTGGGGCCAACGTCCTGACTTTC
>few|TRBJ2-3|TRBV28|NA
CASNRRDGSTDTQYF
TGTGCCAGCAATAGACGGGACGGCAGCACAGATACGCAGTATTTT
>few|TRBJ2-5|TRBV4-1|NA
CASRPTPLVETQYF
TGCGCCAGCAGGCCGACACCTTTAGTGGAGACCCAGTACTTC